This record concerns one T cell receptor beta chain sequence. The investigators amplified TCR beta CDR3 regions from RNA transcripts. The TCR CDR3 was amplified in a first-round RT-PCR using the HTBI primer set. From the multiplex PCR reads, TCRdb called clonotypes with MiXCR, one entry per CDR3 protein. This sample has about 350,000 distinct CDR3 sequences; over 11% occur once, and the top ten carry around 24%. The CDR3 spans 14 residues. Trimming removed 3 bases from V and 5 bases from J; junction bases left unmatched: 6. Germline CDR1 SQVTM, CDR2 ANQGSEA. Hyperthyroidism, newly diagnosed and lasting under 2 months, affected patients aged 18 to 65. Diagnosis relied on clinical symptoms, serum thyroxine and TRAb, thyroid ultrasound and orbital computed tomography. PBMCs were collected from an approximately 9.3 ml volume of fresh peripheral blood. These data come from a study of T cells in Graves' hyperthyroidism and ophthalmopathy.

Sequencing was carried out using blood. The origin of this receptor is a woman aged 25 to 39 with Graves' hyperthyroidism. J is TRBJ2-1 and V is TRBV29-1, with 8 bases that match TRBD1. As DNA, the CDR3 is TGCAGCGTTGATCCATCGGGACAGGACAATGAGCAGTTCTTC. This codes for CSVDPSGQDNEQFF.